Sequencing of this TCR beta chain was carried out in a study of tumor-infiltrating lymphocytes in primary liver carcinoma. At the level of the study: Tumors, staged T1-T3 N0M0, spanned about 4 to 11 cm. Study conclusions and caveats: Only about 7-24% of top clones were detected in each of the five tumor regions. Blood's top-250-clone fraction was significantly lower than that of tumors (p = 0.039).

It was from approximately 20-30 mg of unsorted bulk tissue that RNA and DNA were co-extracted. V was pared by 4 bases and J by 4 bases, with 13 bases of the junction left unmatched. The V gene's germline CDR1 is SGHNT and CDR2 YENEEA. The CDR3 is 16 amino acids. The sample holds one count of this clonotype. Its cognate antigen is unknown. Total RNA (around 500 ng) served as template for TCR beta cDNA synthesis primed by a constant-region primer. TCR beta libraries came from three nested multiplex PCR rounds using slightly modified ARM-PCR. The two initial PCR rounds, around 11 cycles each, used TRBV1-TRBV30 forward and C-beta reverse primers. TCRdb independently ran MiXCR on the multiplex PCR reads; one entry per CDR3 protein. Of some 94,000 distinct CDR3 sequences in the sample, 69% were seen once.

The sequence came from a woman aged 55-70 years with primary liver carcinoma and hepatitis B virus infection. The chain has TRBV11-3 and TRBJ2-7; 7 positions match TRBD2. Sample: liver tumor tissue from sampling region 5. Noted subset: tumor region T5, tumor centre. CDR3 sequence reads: CASSSSTGGSRYEQYF. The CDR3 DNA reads TGTGCCAGCAGCTCAAGTACAGGCGGGAGTAGGTACGAGCAGTACTTC.